This T cell receptor beta chain was captured by sequencing in a study of shared clonotypes between healthy human individuals. Study context: The donor pool was made up of two women and three men aged 18 to 49.

Some clones are missing from TCRdb's copy, which holds only in-frame ones; the method was immunoSEQ multiplex PCR. This table holds roughly 480,000 clones, 70% to 85% found once. Healthy HIV-negative adults with no recent acute infections or vaccinations were recruited as donors. This clone showed up just once. Antigen unknown. Study results and caveats: Clonotype sharing among the donors was expected to vary with sequencing depth.

Sequenced input: PBMCs. The TCR was taken from a woman in her thirties or forties in good health. Some clones in this sample may be carry-over from other donors' samples.

As DNA, the CDR3 is TGTGCCATCCCTCGGGTGCACCCTGGGGCCAACGTCCTGACTTTC. Encoded protein: CAIPRVHPGANVLTF. The V gene is TRBV27, the J gene TRBJ2-6; D call uncertain. The V end lost 10 bases, the J end lost 2 bases, and 15 bases lay between the germline ends. Germline loops: CDR1 MNHEY, CDR2 SMNVEV (reference sequence). The CDR3 extends over 15 amino acids.